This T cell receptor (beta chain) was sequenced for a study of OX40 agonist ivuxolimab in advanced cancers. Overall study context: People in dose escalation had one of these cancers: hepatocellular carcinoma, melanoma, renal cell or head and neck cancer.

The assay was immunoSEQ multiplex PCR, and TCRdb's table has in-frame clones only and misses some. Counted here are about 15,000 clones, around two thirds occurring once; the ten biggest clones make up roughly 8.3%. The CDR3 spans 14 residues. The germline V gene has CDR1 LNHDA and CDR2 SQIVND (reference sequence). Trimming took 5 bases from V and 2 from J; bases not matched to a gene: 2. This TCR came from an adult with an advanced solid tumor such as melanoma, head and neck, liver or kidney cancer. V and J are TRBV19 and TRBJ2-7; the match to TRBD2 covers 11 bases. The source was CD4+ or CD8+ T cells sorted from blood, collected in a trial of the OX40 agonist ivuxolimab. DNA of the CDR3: TGTGCCAGTAGTTTTAGCGGGGGGGCCTACGAGCAGTACTTC. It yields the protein CASSFSGGAYEQYF. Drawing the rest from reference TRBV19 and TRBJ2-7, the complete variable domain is DGGITQSPKYLFRKEGQNVTLSCEQNLNHDAMYWYRQDPGQGLRLIYYSQIVNDFQKGDIAEGYSVSREKKESFPLTVTSAQKNPTAFYLCASSFSGGAYEQYFGPGTRLTVT.